The 16 T cell receptor beta chains reported below all come from one sample, sequenced in a study of PD-L1 blockade in urothelial cancer. Time point defined: peripheral blood 6 weeks after treatment start. The method was immunoSEQ multiplex PCR; TCRdb's version includes in-frame clones alone and lacks a portion of them. The data show 100,000 to 150,000 clones, more than 75% seen once. This specimen consisted of PBMCs, obtained around atezolizumab (anti-PD-L1) treatment. Every receptor here comes from a man in his forties or fifties with urothelial cancer.

This clone was detected many times. The chain links TRBV6-4 to TRBJ2-5; 10 bases are a match to TRBD2. CDR1 and CDR2 from the germline V gene are MRHNA and SNTAGT. The junction had 13 bases not matched to a gene; V was cut back by 10 bases and J by 5 bases. The CDR3 has 15 amino acids. The CDR3 DNA reads TGTGCCAACATAACTCCTAGCGGGAGTTTCGAGACCCAGTACTTC. It yields the protein CANITPSGSFETQYF.

The genes are TRBV5-4 and TRBJ2-6, with 7 bases aligning to TRBD1. The CDR3 covers 18 residues. The germline V gene has CDR1 SGHNT and CDR2 YYREEE (reference sequence). The V segment lost 0 bases and the J segment 0 bases; nucleotides outside the gene matches: 6. CDR3 loop: CASSLGQGILSGANVLTF. CDR3 DNA: TGTGCCAGCAGCTTGGGACAGGGAATTCTCTCTGGGGCCAACGTCCTGACTTTC.

The chain links TRBV28 to TRBJ1-2; D perhaps matches TRBD1 (6 bases). Germline V lookup: CDR1 MDHEN, CDR2 SYDVKM. The CDR3 sequence is 16 residues long. With 2 bases removed from V and 0 bases from J, the gap between germline ends came to 13 bases. CDR3 in DNA: TGTGCCAGCAGTTTAGGGGGGGCCAACACTAACTATGGCTACACCTTC. Translated: CASSLGGANTNYGYTF.

The gene calls are TRBV18 and TRBJ2-7, with 8 bases fitting TRBD2. Losses at the gene ends were 3 bases for V and 1 base for J; bases not matched to a gene: 8. The CDR3 has 16 residues. Germline V CDR1 and CDR2: KGHSH, LQKENI. CDR3 loop: CASSPTLAGLSYEQYF. In DNA, the CDR3 is TGTGCCAGCTCACCGACGCTAGCGGGCCTATCCTACGAGCAGTACTTC.

The genes are TRBV30 and TRBJ1-5; D is uncertain. CDR3 length: 16 residues. Germline values: CDR1 GTSNPN, CDR2 SVGIG (reference sequence). Trimming stripped 1 base from V and 5 bases from J, with 18 bases between. The CDR3 sequence is CAWSATSGNLHQPQHF. In DNA, the CDR3 is TGTGCCTGGAGTGCTACTTCCGGGAACTTACATCAGCCCCAGCATTTT.

V and J are TRBV18 and TRBJ1-1; 7 bases fit TRBD1. The junction had 4 bases not matched to a gene; V was cut back by 4 bases and J by 8 bases. Germline lookup yields CDR1 KGHSH and CDR2 LQKENI. CDR3 size: 12 residues. CDR3 coding DNA: TGTGCCAGCTCACAGGGGGCCGCGGAAGCTTTCTTT. This gives the protein CASSQGAAEAFF. The full variable domain, completed using reference TRBV18 and TRBJ1-1, is NAGVMQNPRHLVRRRGQEARLRCSPMKGHSHVYWYRQLPEEGLKFMVYLQKENIIDESGMPKERFSAEFPKEGPSILRIQQVVRGDSAAYFCASSQGAAEAFFGQGTRLTVV.

DNA of the CDR3: TGCAGCGTTGAATGGAGGGAGGTCTACACTGAAGCTTTCTTT. It translates to CSVEWREVYTEAFF. The chain has TRBV29-1 and TRBJ1-1; D is unclear. Germline V gene data show CDR1 as SQVTM and CDR2 as ANQGSEA. This CDR3 contains 14 residues. Between the trimmed V and J ends, which lost 2 bases and 3 bases, there was a span of 13 bases.

The V and J genes are TRBV10-3 and TRBJ1-1; possibly TRBD1 for D (6 bases). There are 14 residues in the CDR3. Trimming shortened V by 6 bases and J by 2 bases, and 13 bases separated the two germline ends. The V gene's germline CDR1 is ENHRY and CDR2 SYGVKD. CDR3 residues: CAISLSTGNTEAFF. CDR3 nucleotides: TGTGCCATCAGCCTCTCGACAGGAAACACTGAAGCTTTCTTT.

The chain carries TRBV5-1 and TRBJ2-5; 9 nucleotides match TRBD1. Per germline, CDR1 SGHRS and CDR2 YFSETQ. V lost 4 bases to trimming and J lost 5 bases; unmatched junction nucleotides: 12. CDR3 length: 16 residues. The CDR3: CASSPPSTGGWETQYF. CDR3 sequence (DNA): TGCGCCAGCAGCCCCCCTTCGACAGGGGGATGGGAGACCCAGTACTTC.

V is TRBV6-5 and J is TRBJ2-3; D gene uncertain. The CDR3 covers 15 residues. Trimming removed 6 bases at V and 7 bases at J, with 20 bases between. CDR1 and CDR2 (germline): MNHEY, SVGAGI. The CDR3 is CASSHSRSQSHTQYF. As DNA, the CDR3 is TGTGCCAGCAGCCATAGCCGGAGTCAGTCCCATACGCAGTATTTT.

A few counts support this clone. The J gene is TRBJ2-3, the V gene TRBV4-1, with TRBD2 matching over 8 bases. Per germline, CDR1 MGHRA and CDR2 YSYEKL. The CDR3 totals 17 residues. V lost 3 bases to trimming and J lost 6 bases; unmatched junction nucleotides: 14. The CDR3 spells CASSHPHSGGSRDTQYF. CDR3 bases: TGCGCCAGCAGCCACCCCCACAGCGGGGGTAGCAGGGATACGCAGTATTTT.

The chain recombines TRBV19 with TRBJ2-3; a weak D match, TRBD2 (5 bases). V dropped 5 bases and J dropped 1 base, with 10 bases sitting between them. Germline V gene lookup returns CDR1 LNHDA and CDR2 SQIVND (reference sequence). The CDR3 extends over 14 amino acids. CDR3 amino acids: CASSFAGGTDTQYF. Here the CDR3 DNA reads TGTGCCAGTAGTTTTGCGGGTGGCACAGATACGCAGTATTTT.

The rearrangement links TRBV19 to TRBJ1-2; D gene ambiguous. CDR1 is LNHDA, CDR2 SQIVND, per germline (reference sequence). The V and J ends lost 5 bases and 2 bases respectively, with 9 bases between them. The CDR3 consists of 13 residues. DNA of the CDR3: TGTGCCAGTAGTGGGAGAGACAACTATGGCTACACCTTC. Translated, it gives CASSGRDNYGYTF.

This chain connects TRBV4-1 to TRBJ2-7, with 7 nucleotides matching TRBD2. Trimming removed 3 bases from V and 2 bases from J; junction bases left unmatched: 19. The CDR3 is 19 residues long. CDR1 MGHRA and CDR2 YSYEKL come from the germline V gene. DNA of the CDR3: TGCGCCAGCAGCCAGGTGGGAGGGTTAGGGCGGGAACTGACCTACGAGCAGTACTTC. This translates into CASSQVGGLGRELTYEQYF.

The chain combines TRBV5-6 with TRBJ1-2; D remains unclear. The CDR3 loop spans 11 amino acids. V was pared by 0 bases and J by 13 bases, with 10 bases between. The germline gives CDR1 SGHDT, CDR2 YYEEEE. CDR3 nucleotide sequence: TGTGCCAGCAGCTTGGTCCTTGGCCTCACCTTC. Its protein product is CASSLVLGLTF.

There are a few counts of this clone. The J gene is TRBJ2-6, the V gene TRBV21-1; the D call TRBD1 from the table was never checked on the DNA. TRBV21-1 is classified as a pseudogene. This CDR3 comprises 19 residues. The CDR3: CASSKHWTGASSGANVLTF. Here the CDR3 DNA reads TGTGCCAGCAGCAAGCACTGGACAGGCGCCAGCTCTGGGGCCAACGTCCTGACTTTC.